Sequencing of this T cell receptor beta chain was carried out in a study of blood T cell repertoires in COVID-19. This table comes from immunoSEQ multiplex PCR, and its TCRdb copy is limited to in-frame clones, with some not included. The repertoire holds some 110,000 clones, with 84% as singletons. Germline V gives CDR1 MNHEY, CDR2 SVGEGT. The CDR3 runs 14 residues. After removal of 6 bases from V and 10 bases from J, the junction contained 11 bases not matched to a gene. The sequencing input was peripheral blood. The chain couples TRBV6-2 or TRBV6-3 to TRBJ2-1; 8 nucleotides line up with TRBD2. The sequence derives from a man aged 55 to 70 with acute or convalescent COVID-19. The CDR3 DNA reads as TGTGCCAGCAGCACAGCGGGAGATCTCAGCGAGCAGTTCTTC. Translating gives CASSTAGDLSEQFF.